These 8 T cell receptor beta chains share one sample of origin, sequenced in a study of spatial heterogeneity in lung cancer. From the 5' RACE reads, TCRdb called clonotypes with MiXCR, one entry per CDR3 protein. The sample shows under 150,000 distinct CDR3 sequences, approximately 10% of them seen only once. Indicated time point: blood at routine non-recurrence follow-up after resection. The sample here was PBMCs, taken at follow-up. All receptors come from a female donor with early-stage non-small cell lung cancer.

This clonotype turned up a few times. J is TRBJ1-1 and V is TRBV27; D gene unclear. This CDR3 has 14 residues. The ends were cut back, 3 bases at V and 4 bases at J, with 12 bases in the middle. Per germline, CDR1 MNHEY and CDR2 SMNVEV (reference sequence). In DNA form, the CDR3 reads TGTGCCAGCAGTTTTAGGGCGCTTGGCACTGAAGCTTTCTTT. Amino acid sequence: CASSFRALGTEAFF.

The V call is TRBV19, the J call TRBJ2-3; D might be TRBD1 (5 bases). The V gene lost 3 bases and the J gene lost 4 bases, with 17 bases spanning the gap. The CDR3 consists of 16 residues. Germline CDR1 LNHDA, CDR2 SQIVND (reference sequence). This CDR3 reads CASSIEGGPGSDTQYF. DNA for the CDR3: TGTGCCAGTAGTATTGAAGGCGGCCCAGGGTCAGATACGCAGTATTTT.

In this sample, this clonotype turned up many times. The chain recombines TRBV29-1 with TRBJ1-2; D is perhaps TRBD1 (5 bases). Trimming pared 1 base from V and 2 bases from J, leaving 5 bases between. There are 12 residues in the CDR3. Germline loops: CDR1 SQVTM, CDR2 ANQGSEA. CDR3 coding DNA: TGCAGCGTTGAAGGACAGAACTATGGCTACACCTTC. It encodes CSVEGQNYGYTF. Combining the CDR3 with reference TRBV29-1 and TRBJ1-2 gives the whole variable domain SAVISQKPSRDICQRGTSLTIQCQVDSQVTMMFWYRQQPGQSLTLIATANQGSEATYESGFVIDKFPISRPNLTFSTLTVSNMSPEDSSIYLCSVEGQNYGYTFGSGTRLTVV.

The chain combines TRBV21-1 with TRBJ2-3; the table gives TRBD2 as D, unverified against the DNA. TRBV21-1 is classified as a pseudogene. The CDR3 extends over 19 amino acids. The CDR3 DNA follows: TGTGCCAGCAGCAAACCCAGAGGGACTAGCGGGGTTATCACAGATACGCAGTATTTT. Residues: CASSKPRGTSGVITDTQYF.

This clonotype was seen a few times. The chain couples TRBV20-1 to TRBJ1-4, with a weak D call TRBD1 (6 bases). The V end was cut by 6 bases, the J end by 8 bases, with 16 bases between. Looked up from germline, CDR1 is DFQATT and CDR2 is SNEGSKA (reference sequence). The length of the CDR3 is 13 residues. CDR3 loop: CSALVRGVEKLFF. The CDR3, as DNA: TGCAGTGCCCTGGTGAGGGGGGTCGAAAAACTGTTTTTT.

This clonotype was counted many times. The chain links TRBV7-2 to TRBJ2-4, with 8 bases identical to TRBD1. V shed 3 bases, J shed 4 bases, and the junction held 17 bases outside the gene matches. This CDR3 comprises 19 residues. CDR1 and CDR2 from the germline V gene are SGHTA and FQGNSA. The DNA of the CDR3 is TGTGCCAGCAGCTTTTTCTCCCCTCGGGACAGGATGGAGAAAAACATTCAGTACTTC. As protein: CASSFFSPRDRMEKNIQYF.

This clonotype was observed a handful of times. The chain joins TRBV28 to TRBJ2-3; TRBD1 is a possible D gene (5 bases). Trimming shortened V by 5 bases and J by 0 bases, and 18 bases separated the two germline ends. The CDR3 runs 17 residues. Per the germline V gene, CDR1 is MDHEN and CDR2 is SYDVKM. CDR3 in DNA: TGTGCCAGCAGTCAGTTTCGCAGGGCTGGCAGCACAGATACGCAGTATTTT. It codes for CASSQFRRAGSTDTQYF. Full variable domain (outside the CDR3, taken from reference TRBV28 and TRBJ2-3): DVKVTQSSRYLVKRTGEKVFLECVQDMDHENMFWYRQDPGLGLRLIYFSYDVKMKEKGDIPEGYSVSREKKERFSLILESASTNQTSMYLCASSQFRRAGSTDTQYFGPGTRLTVL.

Only a few counts were recorded for this clonotype. The rearrangement uses TRBV19 and TRBJ1-5; D possibly corresponds to TRBD1 (5 bases). Germline V CDR1 and CDR2: LNHDA, SQIVND (reference sequence). V was clipped by 3 bases and J by 6 bases, with 18 bases between them. This CDR3 spans 16 amino acids. This chain's CDR3 is CASSIISGMLTQPQHF. CDR3 nucleotide sequence: TGTGCCAGTAGTATTATCTCAGGGATGTTGACTCAGCCCCAGCATTTT.